These 13 T cell receptor beta chains were all obtained from the same sample, sequenced in a study of beta chain features in type 1 diabetes. Every isolated RNA sample was fully reverse transcribed, so sequencing captured expressed TCRB transcripts. Generated by immunoSEQ multiplex PCR, the TCRdb table keeps only in-frame clones and is missing some. This table holds around 99,000 clones, roughly 43% found once. The sample consisted of stem cell memory CD4+ T cells from blood. Source of these receptors: a young woman in good health.

This clone was seen a single time. This chain links TRBV5-6 with TRBJ1-4; the match to TRBD1 covers 9 bases. Trimming at V came to 4 bases and at J to 8 bases, leaving 9 bases not matched to a gene. From germline, CDR1 is SGHDT and CDR2 YYEEEE. The CDR3 sequence is 15 residues long. CDR3: CASSPPDRGGEKLFF. Written as DNA, the CDR3 is TGTGCCAGCAGCCCGCCGGACAGGGGAGGGGAAAAACTGTTTTTT.

The chain carries TRBV19 and TRBJ2-7; possibly TRBD1 for D (5 bases). CDR3 length equals 13 residues. Trimming cost V 9 bases and J 3 bases, with 15 bases left between them. CDR1 is LNHDA, CDR2 SQIVND, per germline (reference sequence). The CDR3 protein is CASRRTPSYEQYF. The CDR3 nucleotides are TGTGCCAGCCGAAGGACACCTAGCTACGAGCAGTACTTC.

This clone was observed a few times. The chain employs TRBV27 and TRBJ2-3, with TRBD2 as a possible D gene (5 bases). The length of the CDR3 is 15 residues. From germline, CDR1 is MNHEY and CDR2 SMNVEV (reference sequence). Trimming took 8 bases from V and 2 from J, leaving 17 bases between them. DNA of the CDR3: TGTGCCAGCGGGAAGCTCGGACTTACCACAGATACGCAGTATTTT. Amino acids: CASGKLGLTTDTQYF.

J is TRBJ2-1 and V is TRBV27, with a tentative D call TRBD2 (6 bases). Trimming removed 6 bases at V and 2 bases at J, with 14 bases between. The CDR3 covers 15 residues. Looked up from germline, CDR1 is MNHEY and CDR2 is SMNVEV (reference sequence). In nucleotides, the CDR3 is TGTGCCAGCAGGTTGGGGGGAGAGCCCTACAATGAGCAGTTCTTC. Its protein product is CASRLGGEPYNEQFF.

This clone occurred a few times. The gene calls are TRBV7-2 and TRBJ2-7; TRBD1 agrees at 8 bases. The junction had 7 bases not matched to a gene; V was cut back by 1 base and J by 5 bases. The CDR3 length is 15 residues. Germline V gene lookup returns CDR1 SGHTA and CDR2 FQGNSA. DNA for the CDR3: TGTGCCAGCAGCTTAGGGCAGGGGGCTCGGGACGAGCAGTACTTC. Protein product: CASSLGQGARDEQYF.

V and J are TRBV5-1 and TRBJ2-1, with D unresolved. Germline CDR1 is SGHRS and CDR2 is YFSETQ. CDR3 length: 12 residues. V lost 1 base to trimming and J lost 4 bases, with 3 bases between them. For the CDR3, the DNA is TGCGCCAGCAGCTTGTCTTACAATGAGCAGTTCTTC. Amino acid sequence: CASSLSYNEQFF.

V and J are TRBV27 and TRBJ1-3; D is unresolved. The V gene's germline CDR1 is MNHEY and CDR2 SMNVEV (reference sequence). Deletions cut 4 bases from V and 8 bases from J, with 12 bases between. The CDR3 spans 13 residues. CDR3 bases: TGTGCCAGCAGTTCTGGGAGGTGGGACACCATATATTTT. The encoded protein is CASSSGRWDTIYF.

The chain is built from TRBV27 and TRBJ1-2; TRBD1 matches at 7 bases. Germline values: CDR1 MNHEY, CDR2 SMNVEV (reference sequence). Trimming took 5 bases from V and 8 from J; bases not matched to a gene: 8. This CDR3 has 13 amino acids. This CDR3 reads CASSRQGVGGYTF. CDR3 DNA sequence: TGTGCCAGCAGTCGCCAGGGGGTCGGGGGCTACACCTTC.

V and J are TRBV19 and TRBJ1-1; D unresolved. Trimming took 7 bases from V and 0 from J, leaving 9 bases between them. This CDR3 is 13 amino acids long. Germline V gives CDR1 LNHDA, CDR2 SQIVND (reference sequence). DNA of the CDR3: TGTGCCAGTAAGCGTGGGTTGAACACTGAAGCTTTCTTT. Protein sequence: CASKRGLNTEAFF.

The V call is TRBV4-1, the J call TRBJ2-1; 8 bases match TRBD2. The CDR3 contains 17 residues. Germline V gives CDR1 MGHRA, CDR2 YSYEKL. The J segment lost 0 bases and the V segment lost 4 bases, leaving 8 bases of the junction unmatched. Here the CDR3 DNA reads TGCGCCAGCAGCCCTCGGGAGCGGGAGTCCTCCTACAATGAGCAGTTCTTC. Translating gives CASSPRERESSYNEQFF.

V usage is TRBV6-6 and J usage is TRBJ2-5; TRBD2 aligns across 9 bases. From germline, CDR1 is MNHNY and CDR2 SVGAGI (reference sequence). The length of the CDR3 is 14 residues. With V trimmed by 3 bases and J by 7 bases, 6 bases remained unmatched. The CDR3 here is CASSYSGSGRTQYF. The CDR3 bases are TGTGCCAGCAGTTATAGCGGGAGTGGAAGGACCCAGTACTTC.

The V gene is TRBV7-8, the J gene TRBJ1-4; weak D call: TRBD1 (6 bases). The germline CDR1 and CDR2 sequences are SGHVS and FQNEAQ. The CDR3 runs to 17 residues. V shed 5 bases and J shed 7 bases, with 23 bases lying between them. CDR3 sequence (DNA): TGTGCCAGCAGCCCCTACCCTCCGAACAGGGCGACTGAAAAACTGTTTTTT. It specifies CASSPYPPNRATEKLFF.

This clone was found a few times. The chain joins TRBV29-1 to TRBJ2-2; 9 nucleotides line up with TRBD2. J gave up 6 bases and V 7 bases, and 9 bases lay outside the gene matches. CDR3 length: 14 amino acids. Germline V gene data show CDR1 as SQVTM and CDR2 as ANQGSEA. CDR3 DNA: TGCAGCGCCCCGGGACTAGCTCAAGCCGGGGAGCTGTTTTTT. Translation gives CSAPGLAQAGELFF.